A selection of T cell receptor beta chains follows, all from one sample in a study of blood T cell repertoires in COVID-19. TCRdb keeps only in-frame clones here, not all; method: immunoSEQ multiplex PCR. Of 150,000 to 200,000 clones in the sample, roughly 89% were seen once. Sequencing input: PBMCs or T cells enriched from blood (not recorded which). The receptors originated from a woman aged 40 to 50 with acute COVID-19. Each CDR3 is given with its conserved first and last residue. Fields, in order: J gene, clone size, V gene, D gene, CDR3 protein, CDR3 DNA. The D gene is left open where the match is weak. A row's size may be missing; if present it is once, few, many or a size class.

J: TRBJ2-7; size: NA; V: TRBV4-1; D: NA; CDR3: CASSPVPGSYEQYF; DNA: TGCGCCAGCAGCCCAGTCCCGGGCTCCTACGAGCAGTACTTC
J: TRBJ2-1; size: NA; V: TRBV19; D: TRBD2; CDR3: CASSSGSPYNEQFF; DNA: TGTGCCAGCAGTAGCGGGTCTCCCTACAATGAGCAGTTCTTC
J: TRBJ2-7; size: NA; V: TRBV20-1; D: NA; CDR3: CSAPLRYEQYF; DNA: TGCAGTGCTCCCCTTCGCTACGAGCAGTACTTC
J: TRBJ2-7; size: NA; V: TRBV4-3; D: TRBD2; CDR3: CASSQDWTSGRGYEQYF; DNA: TGCGCCAGCAGCCAAGACTGGACTAGCGGGAGAGGGTACGAGCAGTACTTC
J: TRBJ1-1; size: many; V: TRBV4-1; D: NA; CDR3: CASSQEPSKQLNTEAFF; DNA: TGCGCCAGCAGCCAAGAGCCATCTAAACAGTTGAACACTGAAGCTTTCTTT
J: TRBJ2-1; size: NA; V: TRBV7-9; D: NA; CDR3: CASSQDSDNEQFF; DNA: TGTGCCAGCAGCCAAGACAGCGACAATGAGCAGTTCTTC
J: TRBJ1-2; size: NA; V: TRBV2; D: NA; CDR3: CASSALAGIYGYTF; DNA: TGTGCCAGCAGTGCCCTCGCGGGGATCTATGGCTACACCTTC
J: TRBJ1-2; size: NA; V: TRBV24-1; D: NA; CDR3: CATSDHRSFLPKYTF; DNA: TGTGCCACCAGTGATCACAGGAGCTTCCTACCGAAGTACACCTTC
J: TRBJ1-2; size: once; V: TRBV29-1; D: NA; CDR3: CSVGRSNYGYTF; DNA: TGCAGCGTTGGGAGGAGTAACTATGGCTACACCTTC
J: TRBJ2-3; size: NA; V: TRBV9; D: NA; CDR3: CASSRTWWDTQYF; DNA: TGTGCCAGCAGCCGGACTTGGTGGGATACGCAGTATTTT
J: TRBJ2-1; size: NA; V: TRBV13; D: TRBD2; CDR3: CASSLRSSGVVAYNEQFF; DNA: TGTGCCAGCAGCCTCCGTAGTAGCGGGGTTGTGGCTTACAATGAGCAGTTCTTC
J: TRBJ2-5; size: NA; V: TRBV19; D: NA; CDR3: CASRSGGVETQYF; DNA: TGTGCCAGTAGGTCAGGAGGGGTGGAGACCCAGTACTTC
J: TRBJ2-7; size: NA; V: TRBV5-8; D: NA; CDR3: CASSLSLARVAYEQYF; DNA: TGTGCCAGCAGTCTTAGCTTGGCCAGGGTCGCCTACGAGCAGTACTTC
J: TRBJ2-5; size: NA; V: TRBV5-1; D: TRBD1; CDR3: CASSGGTGGYQETQYF; DNA: TGCGCCAGCAGCGGAGGGACAGGGGGCTACCAAGAGACCCAGTACTTC
J: TRBJ1-5; size: NA; V: TRBV28; D: TRBD1; CDR3: CASSPPGTGRNQPQHF; DNA: TGTGCCAGCAGCCCGCCCGGGACAGGGAGAAATCAGCCCCAGCATTTT
J: TRBJ2-1; size: NA; V: TRBV2; D: TRBD2; CDR3: CASSREGYNEQFF; DNA: TGTGCCAGCAGTCGGGAGGGATACAATGAGCAGTTCTTC
J: TRBJ1-2; size: NA; V: TRBV5-4; D: TRBD1; CDR3: CASSLVGTGYDGYTF; DNA: TGTGCCAGCAGCTTGGTTGGGACAGGCTACGATGGCTACACCTTC
J: TRBJ2-1; size: NA; V: TRBV11-2; D: TRBD2; CDR3: CASSSLAGGNEQFF; DNA: TGTGCCAGCAGCTCTCTAGCGGGAGGCAATGAGCAGTTCTTC
J: TRBJ1-1; size: NA; V: TRBV16; D: TRBD1; CDR3: CASRRDRGNTEAFF; DNA: TGTGCCAGCAGGCGGGACAGGGGGAACACTGAAGCTTTCTTT
J: TRBJ1-4; size: NA; V: TRBV7-9; D: TRBD1; CDR3: CASSFAGGTEEKLFF; DNA: TGTGCCAGCAGCTTTGCAGGGGGAACAGAAGAAAAACTGTTTTTT
J: TRBJ2-3; size: NA; V: TRBV6-2/TRBV6-3; D: NA; CDR3: CASSQTSSGTDTQYF; DNA: TGTGCCAGCAGTCAGACGTCTAGCGGCACAGATACGCAGTATTTT
J: TRBJ2-2; size: NA; V: TRBV30; D: NA; CDR3: CAWSVLPTGELFF; DNA: TGTGCCTGGAGTGTACTACCAACCGGGGAGCTGTTTTTT
J: TRBJ2-2; size: NA; V: TRBV9; D: NA; CDR3: CASSVAYQNTGELFF; DNA: TGTGCCAGCAGCGTAGCCTATCAAAACACCGGGGAGCTGTTTTTT
J: TRBJ1-2; size: NA; V: TRBV9; D: NA; CDR3: CASSPYTGIGNYGYTF; DNA: TGTGCCAGCAGCCCTTATACAGGGATTGGTAACTATGGCTACACCTTC
J: TRBJ1-4; size: once; V: TRBV9; D: NA; CDR3: CASSVGHNEKLFF; DNA: TGTGCCAGCAGCGTAGGGCATAATGAAAAACTGTTTTTT
J: TRBJ2-7; size: NA; V: TRBV20-1; D: NA; CDR3: CSATPSYEQYF; DNA: TGCAGTGCTACTCCTAGCTACGAGCAGTACTTC
J: TRBJ2-7; size: NA; V: TRBV7-9; D: TRBD2; CDR3: CASSPFIAGGHEQYF; DNA: TGTGCCAGCAGCCCCTTTATAGCGGGAGGCCACGAGCAGTACTTC
J: TRBJ2-7; size: NA; V: TRBV3-1/TRBV3-2; D: NA; CDR3: CASSPVRAPSYEQYF; DNA: TGTGCCAGCAGCCCCGTGCGGGCCCCCTCCTACGAGCAGTACTTC
J: TRBJ2-3; size: NA; V: TRBV7-2; D: TRBD1; CDR3: CASSPGQGATDTQYF; DNA: TGTGCCAGCAGCCCCGGACAGGGAGCCACAGATACGCAGTATTTT
J: TRBJ1-6; size: NA; V: TRBV5-1; D: TRBD1; CDR3: CASRDTGGYNSPLHF; DNA: TGCGCCAGCAGAGATACAGGGGGCTATAATTCACCCCTCCACTTT
J: TRBJ1-1; size: NA; V: TRBV2; D: TRBD1; CDR3: CASGQGARDTEAFF; DNA: TGTGCCAGTGGACAGGGGGCAAGAGACACTGAAGCTTTCTTT
J: TRBJ1-1; size: NA; V: TRBV10-3; D: NA; CDR3: CAISESGRGLFTEAFF; DNA: TGTGCCATCAGTGAGTCAGGGAGGGGTTTATTCACTGAAGCTTTCTTT
J: TRBJ2-1; size: NA; V: TRBV28; D: TRBD2; CDR3: CASSSPGTSGGPYNEQFF; DNA: TGTGCCAGCAGTTCTCCCGGGACTAGCGGGGGGCCCTACAATGAGCAGTTCTTC
J: TRBJ1-3; size: NA; V: TRBV19; D: NA; CDR3: CASSRAGETAGNTIYF; DNA: TGTGCCAGTAGTAGGGCAGGTGAAACGGCTGGAAACACCATATATTTT
J: TRBJ1-4; size: few; V: TRBV9; D: TRBD1; CDR3: CASSWGQGPEKLFF; DNA: TGTGCCAGCAGCTGGGGACAGGGCCCTGAAAAACTGTTTTTT
J: TRBJ1-4; size: NA; V: TRBV19; D: TRBD1; CDR3: CASRDRAREKLFF; DNA: TGTGCCAGTCGGGACAGGGCAAGGGAAAAACTGTTTTTT
J: TRBJ2-3; size: NA; V: TRBV10-1; D: TRBD1; CDR3: CASSVQGASDTQYF; DNA: TGCGCCAGCAGTGTACAGGGGGCATCAGATACGCAGTATTTT
J: TRBJ2-7; size: NA; V: TRBV6-1; D: NA; CDR3: CASSEAGVAPSYEQYF; DNA: TGTGCCAGCAGTGAAGCAGGAGTAGCTCCTTCCTACGAGCAGTACTTC
J: TRBJ2-1; size: NA; V: TRBV4-2; D: TRBD2; CDR3: CASSQEILTSGRLDEQFF; DNA: TGTGCCAGCAGCCAAGAGATACTGACTAGCGGTCGGTTAGATGAGCAGTTCTTC
J: TRBJ2-5; size: NA; V: TRBV3-1/TRBV3-2; D: NA; CDR3: CASSRAKETQYF; DNA: TGTGCCAGCAGCCGGGCAAAGGAGACCCAGTACTTC
J: TRBJ1-1; size: once; V: TRBV7-3; D: NA; CDR3: CASSPGQRNTEAFF; DNA: TGTGCCAGCAGCCCAGGACAGCGGAACACTGAAGCTTTCTTT
J: TRBJ2-2; size: few; V: TRBV19; D: NA; CDR3: CASSSDASRRSGELFF; DNA: TGTGCCAGTAGTTCTGACGCAAGTAGGAGGTCCGGGGAGCTGTTTTTT
J: TRBJ1-5; size: NA; V: TRBV10-3; D: TRBD1; CDR3: CAISETGAANQPQHF; DNA: TGTGCCATCAGCGAGACAGGGGCGGCCAATCAGCCCCAGCATTTT
J: TRBJ1-5; size: NA; V: TRBV30; D: TRBD1; CDR3: CAWSHPPPGQPDQPQHF; DNA: TGTGCCTGGAGTCACCCCCCCCCGGGACAGCCAGATCAGCCCCAGCATTTT
J: TRBJ2-2; size: NA; V: TRBV7-2; D: TRBD2; CDR3: CASSSPGLVLPGELFF; DNA: TGTGCCAGCAGCTCACCGGGACTAGTCCTACCCGGGGAGCTGTTTTTT
J: TRBJ1-4; size: once; V: TRBV4-3; D: NA; CDR3: CASSQDYGETEKLFF; DNA: TGCGCCAGCAGCCAAGATTACGGGGAGACTGAAAAACTGTTTTTT
J: TRBJ2-2; size: NA; V: TRBV7-8; D: NA; CDR3: CASSSTANTGELFF; DNA: TGTGCCAGCAGCTCTACAGCGAACACCGGGGAGCTGTTTTTT
J: TRBJ2-5; size: NA; V: TRBV6-5; D: TRBD2; CDR3: CASMRGGGEETQYF; DNA: TGTGCCAGCATGCGGGGGGGAGGTGAGGAGACCCAGTACTTC
J: TRBJ1-2; size: NA; V: TRBV28; D: NA; CDR3: CASSPQGRANYGYTF; DNA: TGTGCCAGCAGTCCTCAGGGTAGGGCCAACTATGGCTACACCTTC
J: TRBJ2-1; size: NA; V: TRBV12-3/TRBV12-4; D: TRBD2; CDR3: CASSSSGPNEQFF; DNA: TGTGCCAGCAGTTCTAGCGGGCCCAATGAGCAGTTCTTC
J: TRBJ2-3; size: once; V: TRBV7-9; D: NA; CDR3: CASSPRRGSTDTQYF; DNA: TGTGCCAGCAGCCCGAGACGGGGGAGCACAGATACGCAGTATTTT
J: TRBJ2-7; size: NA; V: TRBV15; D: TRBD1; CDR3: CATSRDRDRDYEQYF; DNA: TGTGCCACCAGCAGAGATCGAGACAGGGACTACGAGCAGTACTTC
J: TRBJ2-2; size: NA; V: TRBV9; D: NA; CDR3: CASSPPRGTGELFF; DNA: TGTGCCAGCAGCCCCCCTCGGGGCACCGGGGAGCTGTTTTTT
J: TRBJ2-3; size: NA; V: TRBV5-1; D: TRBD2; CDR3: CASSPTSVTDTQYF; DNA: TGCGCCAGCAGCCCGACTAGCGTGACAGATACGCAGTATTTT
J: TRBJ1-1; size: NA; V: TRBV7-8; D: NA; CDR3: CASSVGQGLGTEAFF; DNA: TGTGCCAGCAGCGTCGGGCAGGGATTGGGCACTGAAGCTTTCTTT
J: TRBJ1-1; size: NA; V: TRBV28; D: TRBD1; CDR3: CASSLIGTGPTEAFF; DNA: TGTGCCAGCAGTTTAATTGGGACAGGGCCCACTGAAGCTTTCTTT
J: TRBJ1-2; size: NA; V: TRBV7-2; D: NA; CDR3: CASSLVATAYGYTF; DNA: TGTGCCAGCAGCTTAGTTGCGACAGCCTATGGCTACACCTTC
J: TRBJ2-1; size: NA; V: TRBV2; D: TRBD2; CDR3: CASSDPRTSGGNEQFF; DNA: TGTGCCAGCAGTGATCCAAGGACTAGCGGCGGCAATGAGCAGTTCTTC
J: TRBJ2-5; size: NA; V: TRBV7-8; D: NA; CDR3: CASSRTGRGETQYF; DNA: TGTGCCAGCAGTCGAACGGGCCGGGGGGAGACCCAGTACTTC